This T cell receptor beta chain comes out of a study of cytomegalovirus exposure and HLA in healthy donors. On the study more broadly: An earlier analysis found roughly 110 million unique TCR beta sequences from approximately 190 million T cells. Study results and caveats: Sequencing depth roughly uniform across donors was assumed in presence/absence analyses. Reported results showed that the classifier diagnosed cytomegalovirus status with high specificity and sensitivity. Several of the most significant clusters appeared linked to common viral pathogens, based on a later analysis.

A word on this clone: Its antigen is as yet unknown.

Use of 60 Vbeta and 13 Jbeta primers characterized the PCR. Here immunoSEQ multiplex PCR was the method, and the copy in TCRdb shows in-frame clones only, minus some. Of about 88,000 clones listed, about four fifths were seen once; the top ten hold approximately 5%. CDR1 is MNHEY and CDR2 is SVGAGI in the germline V gene. The CDR3 covers 15 residues. V gave up 0 bases and J gave up 5 bases; unmatched junction bases: 5. The chain links TRBV6-5 to TRBJ2-5, with 8 bases identical to TRBD2. Material: PBMCs. The TCR originated in a woman aged 40 to 49 in good health and CMV-seronegative. The CDR3 bases are TGTGCCAGCAGTTACTCGGGGGGGACTAGGGAGACCCAGTACTTC. Its translation: CASSYSGGTRETQYF.